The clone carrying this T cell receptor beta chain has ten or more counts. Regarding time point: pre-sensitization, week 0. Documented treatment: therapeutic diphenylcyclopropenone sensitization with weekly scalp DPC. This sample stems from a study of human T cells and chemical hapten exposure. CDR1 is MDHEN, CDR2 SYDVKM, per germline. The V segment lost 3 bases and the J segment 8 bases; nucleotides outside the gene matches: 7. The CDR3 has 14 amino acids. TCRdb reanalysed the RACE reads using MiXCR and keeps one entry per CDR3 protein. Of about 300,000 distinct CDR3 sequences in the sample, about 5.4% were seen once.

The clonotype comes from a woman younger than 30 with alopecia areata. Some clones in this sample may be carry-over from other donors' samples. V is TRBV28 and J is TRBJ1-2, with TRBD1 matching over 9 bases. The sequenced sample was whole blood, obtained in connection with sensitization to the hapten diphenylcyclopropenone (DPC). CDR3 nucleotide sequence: TGTGCCAGCAGTTTCAACCGGGACAGGGTCGGCTACACCTTC. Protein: CASSFNRDRVGYTF.